The 28 T cell receptor beta chains below all came from one sample that was sequenced in a study of cytomegalovirus exposure and HLA in healthy donors. Researchers ran the PCR with 60 Vbeta and 13 Jbeta primers. Measured with immunoSEQ multiplex PCR; TCRdb has only the in-frame clones, and not every one. The data hold roughly 130,000 clones, with about three fifths observed a single time. Sequencing used PBMCs. The receptors were gathered from a male donor in good health and CMV-seronegative.

This clone was seen a handful of times. A read error may produce the germline difference seen at one junction end. Other DNA sequences in this specimen translate into the identical CDR3. The chain couples TRBV9 to TRBJ2-6, with D possibly TRBD1 on 7 matching bases. CDR1 is SGDLS, CDR2 YYNGEE, per germline. The CDR3 consists of 14 residues. The CDR3 DNA reads as TGTGCCAGTTCAGGGGGGTTAGGGGCCAACGTCCTAACTTTC. Its protein is CASSGGLGANVLTF.

The J gene is TRBJ1-6, the V gene TRBV7-9, with a tentative D call TRBD1 (5 bases). The CDR3 consists of 15 residues. Deletions cut 7 bases from V and 5 bases from J, with 15 bases between. Germline lookup yields CDR1 SEHNR and CDR2 FQNEAQ (reference sequence). CDR3 in DNA: TGTGCCAGCACCAGGGCGGTAGGGGATAATTCACCCCTCCACTTT. Its protein is CASTRAVGDNSPLHF.

The chain recombines TRBV19 with TRBJ1-1; D is unresolved. The CDR3 spans 13 residues. CDR1 is LNHDA, CDR2 SQIVND, per germline (reference sequence). Trimming took off 5 bases at V and 3 bases at J, with 10 bases between the two ends. The CDR3 region is CASSVAADTEAFF. The CDR3 DNA reads TGTGCCAGTAGTGTTGCCGCGGACACTGAAGCTTTCTTT.

V gene TRBV29-1 combines with J gene TRBJ2-7, with 7 bases aligning to TRBD1. Trimming at V came to 7 bases and at J to 3 bases, leaving 6 bases not matched to a gene. This CDR3 has 12 amino acids. Per germline, CDR1 SQVTM and CDR2 ANQGSEA. The CDR3 loop reads CSGRDRDYEQYF. The CDR3 nucleotides are TGCAGCGGCCGGGACAGAGACTACGAGCAGTACTTC.

This clone was counted a few times. This chain joins TRBV2 and TRBJ1-2; D gene uncertain. V gave up 4 bases and J gave up 1 base, with 10 bases separating them. Germline V lookup: CDR1 SNHLY, CDR2 FYNNEI. The CDR3 runs 14 residues. The CDR3 DNA is TGTGCCAGCAGTGTAGTGGAGAGTAACTATGGCTACACCTTC. This sequence encodes CASSVVESNYGYTF.

The chain joins TRBV6-6 to TRBJ2-7; no clear D gene. Germline V gives CDR1 MNHNY, CDR2 SVGAGI (reference sequence). The CDR3 is 13 amino acids. Trimming shortened V by 2 bases and J by 3 bases, and 8 bases separated the two germline ends. The CDR3 region is CASSYDISYEQYF. The CDR3 DNA follows: TGTGCCAGCAGTTACGACATAAGCTACGAGCAGTACTTC.

V usage is TRBV4-3 and J usage is TRBJ2-1; 10 positions match TRBD2. Unmatched junction bases numbered 12, after V lost 4 bases and J lost 9 bases. Germline V gives CDR1 LGHNA, CDR2 YSLEER. The CDR3 has 16 amino acids. CDR3 DNA sequence: TGCGCCAGCAGCCTCAGCGGGGGGGCCTTCTCAGTTGAGCAGTTCTTC. It translates to CASSLSGGAFSVEQFF.

The J gene is TRBJ1-6, the V gene TRBV19; 7 nucleotides match TRBD1. Unmatched junction bases numbered 7, after V lost 2 bases and J lost 6 bases. The CDR3 spans 16 residues. Looked up from germline, CDR1 is LNHDA and CDR2 is SQIVND (reference sequence). DNA for the CDR3: TGTGCCAGTAGTATATTCCGAGACAGGGTTAATTCACCCCTCCACTTT. It codes for CASSIFRDRVNSPLHF.

The genes are TRBV7-2 and TRBJ2-1; TRBD2 matches 9 bases. This CDR3 has 16 amino acids. From germline, CDR1 is SGHTA and CDR2 FQGNSA. V trimming: 1 base; J trimming: 3 bases; junction bases outside the gene matches: 4. In DNA form, the CDR3 reads TGTGCCAGCAGCTTAGTAGTTAGCGGGGGCTACAATGAGCAGTTCTTC. Translating it yields CASSLVVSGGYNEQFF.

This sequence joins TRBV7-9 and TRBJ2-1; 14 bases align to TRBD2. Unmatched junction bases numbered 9, after V lost 1 base and J lost 7 bases. Looked up from germline, CDR1 is SEHNR and CDR2 is FQNEAQ (reference sequence). The CDR3 is made up of 18 amino acids. DNA of the CDR3: TGTGCCAGCAGCTTAGGATTCGGGACTAGCGGGGGTTGGAATGAGCAGTTCTTC. Protein sequence: CASSLGFGTSGGWNEQFF. Looking up the rest from reference TRBV7-9 and TRBJ2-1 gives the full variable domain: DTGVSQNPRHKITKRGQNVTFRCDPISEHNRLYWYRQTLGQGPEFLTYFQNEAQLEKSRLLSDRFSAERPKGSFSTLEIQRTEQGDSAMYLCASSLGFGTSGGWNEQFFGPGTRLTVL.

The V call is TRBV15, the J call TRBJ1-2, with no clear D. In germline, CDR1 is LNHNV, CDR2 YYDKDF (reference sequence). The V end lost 1 base, the J end lost 4 bases, and 7 bases lay between the germline ends. The CDR3 runs to 13 residues. The DNA for the CDR3 is TGTGCCACCAGCAGAGGAGCATCCTATGGCTACACCTTC. It yields the protein CATSRGASYGYTF.

The chain uses TRBV7-6 and TRBJ1-4; D is possibly TRBD1 (6 bases). Germline-derived CDR1 and CDR2 are SGHVS and FNYEAQ. The V end lost 5 bases, the J end lost 11 bases, and 18 bases lay between the germline ends. The CDR3 covers 14 residues. The CDR3 nucleotides read TGTGCCAGCAGCCCAGACGCGGGGGCTGGCAAACTGTTTTTT. Translation gives CASSPDAGAGKLFF.

This clone came up a few times. The chain combines TRBV5-6 with TRBJ1-1; 10 nucleotides line up with TRBD1. V shed 1 base and J 4 bases; nucleotides not matched to a gene: 10. This CDR3 contains 17 residues. In germline, CDR1 is SGHDT, CDR2 YYEEEE. The CDR3 DNA is TGTGCCAGCAGCTTGTGGACCGGGACAGGGGTCGGCACTGAAGCTTTCTTT. Translation gives CASSLWTGTGVGTEAFF.

The CDR3: CASNWEGRELFF. CDR3 sequence (DNA): TGTGCCAGCAACTGGGAGGGCCGGGAGCTGTTTTTT. The chain couples TRBV6-6 to TRBJ2-2, with 7 bases fitting TRBD2. CDR3 size: 12 residues. V was clipped by 7 bases and J by 9 bases; unmatched bases: 5. The germline CDR1 and CDR2 sequences are MNHNY and SVGAGI (reference sequence).

Only one count was recorded for this clone. The rearrangement joins TRBV19 to TRBJ1-2; 9 bases align to TRBD1. Germline CDR1 reads LNHDA; CDR2 reads SQIVND (reference sequence). The CDR3 totals 14 residues. The V segment lost 4 bases and the J segment 7 bases; nucleotides outside the gene matches: 7. The CDR3 coding sequence is TGTGCCAGTAGTACGGTACAGGGGGCAGGTGGCTACACCTTC. Translated: CASSTVQGAGGYTF.

This sequence joins TRBV2 and TRBJ2-7, with D uncertain. The CDR3 is made up of 14 amino acids. Germline loops: CDR1 SNHLY, CDR2 FYNNEI. The V end lost 7 bases, the J end lost 1 base, and 14 bases lay between the germline ends. The DNA of the CDR3 is TGTGCCAGCACCCCTATATCAGCGTCCTACGAGCAGTACTTC. It translates to CASTPISASYEQYF.

The table lists this clone with a few counts. The chain links TRBV19 to TRBJ1-3, with 7 bases aligning to TRBD1. Unmatched junction bases numbered 8, after V lost 4 bases and J lost 2 bases. This CDR3 has 16 residues. Looked up from germline, CDR1 is LNHDA and CDR2 is SQIVND (reference sequence). CDR3 loop: CASSNMDRYAGNTIYF. The CDR3 DNA reads TGTGCCAGTAGTAACATGGACAGGTATGCTGGAAACACCATATATTTT.

This clone showed up just a few times. The rearrangement uses TRBV5-1 and TRBJ2-7; possibly TRBD1 for D (6 bases). Germline-derived CDR1 and CDR2 are SGHRS and YFSETQ. V was shortened by 0 bases and J by 7 bases, with 20 bases between the two germline ends. The CDR3 is made up of 16 amino acids. This CDR3 is CASSLGVTRQAWEQYF. The CDR3 DNA reads as TGCGCCAGCAGCTTGGGTGTTACGCGACAGGCCTGGGAGCAGTACTTC. Full variable domain (outside the CDR3, taken from reference TRBV5-1 and TRBJ2-7): KAGVTQTPRYLIKTRGQQVTLSCSPISGHRSVSWYQQTPGQGLQFLFEYFSETQRNKGNFPGRFSGRQFSNSRSEMNVSTLELGDSALYLCASSLGVTRQAWEQYFGPGTRLTVT.

This clone was found once. The genes are TRBV5-1 and TRBJ2-3; the match to TRBD2 covers 12 bases. Germline CDR1 reads SGHRS; CDR2 reads YFSETQ. This CDR3 spans 16 amino acids. After removal of 5 bases from V and 2 bases from J, the junction contained 6 bases not matched to a gene. CDR3 DNA sequence: TGCGCCAGCAGGAATGGACTAGCGGGGTTCACAGATACGCAGTATTTT. This codes for CASRNGLAGFTDTQYF.

The rearrangement uses TRBV2 and TRBJ2-5, with 9 nucleotides matching TRBD1. The last part of the DNA fits TRBJ2-7 better; the J call may be wrong. The CDR3 loop spans 14 amino acids. From germline, CDR1 is SNHLY and CDR2 FYNNEI. CDR3 bases: TGTGCCAGCAGTGACAGGGACAGGGTGTCCGAGCAGTACTTC. This sequence encodes CASSDRDRVSEQYF.

The chain joins TRBV7-9 to TRBJ2-2; TRBD1 might be the D (8 bases). Germline-derived CDR1 and CDR2 are SEHNR and FQNEAQ (reference sequence). The CDR3 covers 17 residues. The ends were cut back, 5 bases at V and 0 bases at J, with 16 bases in the middle. The DNA of the CDR3 is TGTGCCAGCAGCCGCGACAGGGGAGGGGCGAACACCGGGGAGCTGTTTTTT. Protein sequence: CASSRDRGGANTGELFF.

The chain uses TRBV21-1 and TRBJ1-6. TRBV21-1 is labeled a pseudogene. There are 15 residues in the CDR3. The CDR3: CASSNPGIPNSPLHF. DNA for the CDR3: TGTGCCAGCAGCAACCCGGGAATACCTAATTCACCCCTCCACTTT.

V usage is TRBV5-1 and J usage is TRBJ2-1, with 11 nucleotides matching TRBD2. CDR3 length: 16 residues. Trimming took 5 bases from V and 4 from J; bases not matched to a gene: 8. Germline V CDR1 and CDR2: SGHRS, YFSETQ. The CDR3 region has the DNA TGCGCCAGCAGTTTTAGCGGGGGGGCTTTTTACAATGAGCAGTTCTTC. It codes for CASSFSGGAFYNEQFF. Looking up the rest from reference TRBV5-1 and TRBJ2-1 gives the full variable domain: KAGVTQTPRYLIKTRGQQVTLSCSPISGHRSVSWYQQTPGQGLQFLFEYFSETQRNKGNFPGRFSGRQFSNSRSEMNVSTLELGDSALYLCASSFSGGAFYNEQFFGPGTRLTVL.

This chain links TRBV6-6 with TRBJ2-1, with a tentative D call TRBD2 (6 bases). This CDR3 contains 15 residues. Germline assignment: CDR1 MNHNY and CDR2 SVGAGI (reference sequence). V lost 0 bases and J lost 4, with 10 bases in between. The CDR3: CASSYSIGTYNEQFF. The CDR3 DNA follows: TGTGCCAGCAGTTACTCGATCGGGACTTACAATGAGCAGTTCTTC.

The chain couples TRBV9 to TRBJ1-3; TRBD1 aligns across 10 bases. CDR1 and CDR2 (germline): SGDLS, YYNGEE. CDR3 length: 15 amino acids. Losses at the gene ends were 4 bases for V and 4 bases for J; bases not matched to a gene: 5. CDR3 sequence reads: CASSPGTGDGNTIYF. The CDR3 coding sequence is TGTGCCAGCAGCCCCGGGACAGGGGACGGAAACACCATATATTTT.

The rearrangement uses TRBV7-9 and TRBJ2-3; 8 positions agree with TRBD2. This CDR3 is built from 16 residues. Germline assignment: CDR1 SEHNR and CDR2 FQNEAQ (reference sequence). Germline trimming cut 5 bases from V and 5 bases from J; bases unmatched to any gene: 12. In DNA form, the CDR3 reads TGTGCCAGCAGCCCGATCGCAGCGGGGGTGGGAGATACGCAGTATTTT. It encodes CASSPIAAGVGDTQYF.

The J gene is TRBJ2-1, the V gene TRBV11-3, with a weak D call TRBD2 (6 bases). V lost 0 bases and J lost 0, with 12 bases in between. The germline gives CDR1 SGHNT, CDR2 YENEEA. The length of the CDR3 is 17 residues. The CDR3 reads CASSLDYGGSSYNEQFF. In DNA, the CDR3 is TGTGCCAGCAGCTTAGATTACGGGGGAAGCTCCTACAATGAGCAGTTCTTC.

The chain links TRBV5-4 to TRBJ2-3, with 8 bases identical to TRBD2. CDR1 is SGHNT, CDR2 YYREEE, per germline (reference sequence). The CDR3 spans 16 residues. J lost 0 bases, V lost 2 bases, and 5 bases had no gene match. The CDR3 bases are TGTGCCAGCAGCTTAGCACGGGAGGGGAGCACAGATACGCAGTATTTT. Its translation: CASSLAREGSTDTQYF.